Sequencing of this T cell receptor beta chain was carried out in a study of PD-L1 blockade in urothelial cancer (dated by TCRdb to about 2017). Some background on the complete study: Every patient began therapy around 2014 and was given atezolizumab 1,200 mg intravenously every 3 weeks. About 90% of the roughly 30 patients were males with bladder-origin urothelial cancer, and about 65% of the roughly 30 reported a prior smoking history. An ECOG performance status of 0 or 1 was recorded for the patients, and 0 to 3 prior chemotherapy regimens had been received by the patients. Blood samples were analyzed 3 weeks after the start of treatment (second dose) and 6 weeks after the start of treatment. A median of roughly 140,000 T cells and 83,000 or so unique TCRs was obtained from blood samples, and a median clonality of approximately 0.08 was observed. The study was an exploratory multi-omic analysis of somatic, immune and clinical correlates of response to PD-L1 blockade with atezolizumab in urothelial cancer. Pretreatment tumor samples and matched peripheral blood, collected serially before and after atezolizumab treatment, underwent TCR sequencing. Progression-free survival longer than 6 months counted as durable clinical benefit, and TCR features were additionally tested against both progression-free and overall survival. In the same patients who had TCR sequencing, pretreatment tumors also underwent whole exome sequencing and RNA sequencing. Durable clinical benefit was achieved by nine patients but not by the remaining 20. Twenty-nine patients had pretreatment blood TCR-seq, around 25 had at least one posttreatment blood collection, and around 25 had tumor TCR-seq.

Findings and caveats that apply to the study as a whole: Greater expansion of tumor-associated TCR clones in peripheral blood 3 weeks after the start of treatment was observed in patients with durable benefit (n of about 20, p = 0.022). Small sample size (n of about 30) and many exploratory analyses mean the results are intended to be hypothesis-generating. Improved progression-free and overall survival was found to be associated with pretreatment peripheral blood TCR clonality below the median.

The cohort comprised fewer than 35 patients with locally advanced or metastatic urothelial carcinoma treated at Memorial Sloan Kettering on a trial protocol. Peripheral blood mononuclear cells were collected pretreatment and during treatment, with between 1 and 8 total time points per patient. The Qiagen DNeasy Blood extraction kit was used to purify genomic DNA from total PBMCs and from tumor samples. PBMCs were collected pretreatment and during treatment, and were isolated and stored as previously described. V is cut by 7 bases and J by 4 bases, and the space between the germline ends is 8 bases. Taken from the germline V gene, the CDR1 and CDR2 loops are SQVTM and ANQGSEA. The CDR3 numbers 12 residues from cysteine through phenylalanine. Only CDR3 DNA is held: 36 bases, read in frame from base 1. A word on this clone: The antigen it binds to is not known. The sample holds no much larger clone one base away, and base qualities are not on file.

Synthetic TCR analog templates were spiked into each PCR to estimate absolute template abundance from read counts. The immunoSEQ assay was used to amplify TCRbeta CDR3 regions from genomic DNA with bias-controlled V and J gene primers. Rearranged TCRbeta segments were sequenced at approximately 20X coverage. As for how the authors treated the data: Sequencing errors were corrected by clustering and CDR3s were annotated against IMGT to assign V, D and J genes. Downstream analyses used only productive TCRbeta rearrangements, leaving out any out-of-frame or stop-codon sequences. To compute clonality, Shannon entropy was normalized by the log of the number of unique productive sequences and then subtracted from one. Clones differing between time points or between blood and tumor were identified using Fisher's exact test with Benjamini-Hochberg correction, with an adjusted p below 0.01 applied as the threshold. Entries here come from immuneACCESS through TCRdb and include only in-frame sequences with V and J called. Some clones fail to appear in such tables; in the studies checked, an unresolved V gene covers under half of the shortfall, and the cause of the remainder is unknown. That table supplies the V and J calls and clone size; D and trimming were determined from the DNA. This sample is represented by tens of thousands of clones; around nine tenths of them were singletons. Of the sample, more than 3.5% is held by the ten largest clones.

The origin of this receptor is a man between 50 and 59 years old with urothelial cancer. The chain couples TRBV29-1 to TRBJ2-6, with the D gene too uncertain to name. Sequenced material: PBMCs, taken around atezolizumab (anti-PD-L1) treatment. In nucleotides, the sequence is TGCAGCGCCGAAGCAGGGGCCAACGTCCTGACTTTC. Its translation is CSAEAGANVLTF. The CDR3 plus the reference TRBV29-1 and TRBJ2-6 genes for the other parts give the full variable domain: SAVISQKPSRDICQRGTSLTIQCQVDSQVTMMFWYRQQPGQSLTLIATANQGSEATYESGFVIDKFPISRPNLTFSTLTVSNMSPEDSSIYLCSAEAGANVLTFGAGSRLTVL.